These T cell receptor beta chains were read from a single sample in a study of cytomegalovirus exposure and HLA in healthy donors. The assay was immunoSEQ multiplex PCR, and TCRdb's table has in-frame clones only and misses some. The sample table sets out more than 130,000 clones. Specimen: PBMCs. The receptors stem from a man aged 35-49 years in good health and CMV-seronegative. Each CDR3 is given with its conserved first and last residue. A D gene is named only where the DNA matches it firmly.

V: TRBV6-5; D: .; J: TRBJ1-2; DNA: TGTGCCAGCAGTTTCCGACCTTCAGGGGAGGGCTACACCTTC; CDR3: CASSFRPSGEGYTF
V: TRBV13; D: TRBD2; J: TRBJ2-2; DNA: TGTGCCAGCAGCTTAGGGACTAGCGGGAACACCGGGGAGCTGTTTTTT; CDR3: CASSLGTSGNTGELFF
V: TRBV10-3; D: .; J: TRBJ1-5; DNA: TGTGCCATCAGTGAGGAGCGAGATAGCAATCAGCCCCAGCATTTT; CDR3: CAISEERDSNQPQHF
V: TRBV13; D: TRBD1; J: TRBJ1-1; DNA: TGTGCCAGCAGCTGGGACAGGGAAGCTTTCTTT; CDR3: CASSWDREAFF
V: TRBV6-5; D: TRBD1; J: TRBJ1-4; DNA: TGTGCCAGCAGTTACCAGGACAGGGGCAATGAAAAACTGTTTTTT; CDR3: CASSYQDRGNEKLFF
V: TRBV5-1; D: .; J: TRBJ1-2; DNA: TGCGCCAGCAGCTTGGCCAGGGCCACTACCTATGGCTACACCTTC; CDR3: CASSLARATTYGYTF
V: TRBV5-1; D: TRBD1; J: TRBJ1-1; DNA: TGCGCCAGCAGCTTGCAGGGGCAGGGGGCTAACACTGAAGCTTTCTTT; CDR3: CASSLQGQGANTEAFF
V: TRBV28; D: .; J: TRBJ1-5; DNA: TGTGCCAGCAGTTTGGGAGGGGGAGGCAATCAGCCCCAGCATTTT; CDR3: CASSLGGGGNQPQHF
V: TRBV4-2; D: TRBD1; J: TRBJ1-1; DNA: TGTGCCAGTCTCAGGGGGACTCCACGGAACACTGAAGCTTTCTTT; CDR3: CASLRGTPRNTEAFF
V: TRBV11-2; D: TRBD1; J: TRBJ2-7; DNA: TGTGCCAGCAGCTTAGGACAGGGTGTCCACGAGCAGTACTTC; CDR3: CASSLGQGVHEQYF
V: TRBV9; D: .; J: TRBJ1-1; DNA: TGTGCCAGCAGCGTAGAGGGGATCGGCACTGAAGCTTTCTTT; CDR3: CASSVEGIGTEAFF
V: TRBV29-1; D: .; J: TRBJ1-1; DNA: TGCAGCGTTGGGGCGCGCAGGGCGAACACTGAAGCTTTCTTT; CDR3: CSVGARRANTEAFF
V: TRBV7-9; D: TRBD2; J: TRBJ2-5; DNA: TGTGCCAGCAGCCGTAGCGGGGTGGAGACCCAGTACTTC; CDR3: CASSRSGVETQYF
V: TRBV5-4; D: TRBD1; J: TRBJ2-7; DNA: TGTGCCAGCAGCGGACGTCCGGGACAGGGCGACGAGCAGTACTTC; CDR3: CASSGRPGQGDEQYF
V: TRBV4-2; D: TRBD1; J: TRBJ1-5; DNA: TGTGCCAGCAGCCGGACAGGGGATAGCAATCAGCCCCAGCATTTT; CDR3: CASSRTGDSNQPQHF
V: TRBV10-3; D: TRBD1; J: TRBJ1-2; DNA: TGTGCCATCTCAATCCGGGACAGGGTGAACTATGGCTACACCTTC; CDR3: CAISIRDRVNYGYTF
V: TRBV6-1; D: .; J: TRBJ2-2; DNA: TGTGCCAGCAGTGAAAGGAGGGTAGGGAACACCGGGGAGCTGTTTTTT; CDR3: CASSERRVGNTGELFF
V: TRBV6-5; D: .; J: TRBJ2-5; DNA: TGTGCCAGCTCCCCCAGGCAAGAGACCCAGTACTTC; CDR3: CASSPRQETQYF
V: TRBV4-3; D: .; J: TRBJ2-1; DNA: TGCGCCAGCAGCCAAGAGATAAAACAGGGAAGTGAGCAGTTCTTC; CDR3: CASSQEIKQGSEQFF
V: TRBV11-2; D: TRBD1; J: TRBJ1-3; DNA: TGTGCCAGCAGCCCCGGGACAGCTGGAAACACCATATATTTT; CDR3: CASSPGTAGNTIYF
V: TRBV4-1; D: .; J: TRBJ2-7; DNA: TGCGCCAGCAGCCACCCGGAGGGTTGGCAGTACTTC; CDR3: CASSHPEGWQYF
V: TRBV7-2; D: .; J: TRBJ1-6; DNA: TGTGCCAGCAGCTTAGCGGTTTCGGGGAGCTCCTATAATTCACCCCTCCACTTT; CDR3: CASSLAVSGSSYNSPLHF
V: TRBV9; D: .; J: TRBJ2-2; DNA: TGTGCCAGCAGCGAACTCGAAAGAACCGGGGAGCTGTTTTTT; CDR3: CASSELERTGELFF
V: TRBV4-1; D: .; J: TRBJ1-2; DNA: TGCGCCAGCAGCCCCGCCCCAGGGTCCTATGGCTACACCTTC; CDR3: CASSPAPGSYGYTF
V: TRBV5-6; D: TRBD1; J: TRBJ2-5; DNA: TGTGCCAGCAGCACTAGTGGACAGGGGGCGCAAGAGACCCAGTACTTC; CDR3: CASSTSGQGAQETQYF
V: TRBV28; D: TRBD1; J: TRBJ1-5; DNA: TGTGCCAGCAGCCGGACAGGGGGCAATCAGCCCCAGCATTTT; CDR3: CASSRTGGNQPQHF
V: TRBV11-3; D: TRBD1; J: TRBJ2-7; DNA: TGTGCCAGCAGCTCGACAACCGGGACAGGGGGCTCGAAATACTACGAGCAGTACTTC; CDR3: CASSSTTGTGGSKYYEQYF
V: TRBV5-4; D: TRBD1; J: TRBJ1-4; DNA: TGTGCCAGCAGTCCCGGGACAGGGGATGAAAAACTGTTTTTT; CDR3: CASSPGTGDEKLFF
V: TRBV19; D: .; J: TRBJ2-5; DNA: TGTGCCAGTAGTGTTCAGGGGATGGAGACCCAGTACTTC; CDR3: CASSVQGMETQYF
V: TRBV6-6; D: TRBD1; J: TRBJ2-2; DNA: TGTGCCAGCAGCTCACAGGGGGAAATGAACACCGGGGAGCTGTTTTTT; CDR3: CASSSQGEMNTGELFF
V: TRBV10-3; D: TRBD2; J: TRBJ2-1; DNA: TGTGCCATCAAGGCTAGCGGGGGTTACAATGAGCAGTTCTTC; CDR3: CAIKASGGYNEQFF
V: TRBV13; D: .; J: TRBJ1-1; DNA: TGTGCCAGCAGCGGACAGAAGAACACTGAAGCTTTCTTT; CDR3: CASSGQKNTEAFF
V: TRBV7-2; D: .; J: TRBJ1-6; DNA: TGTGCCAGCAGCCTAATCCTAGGGAGATCACCCCTCCACTTT; CDR3: CASSLILGRSPLHF
V: TRBV5-4; D: TRBD2; J: TRBJ2-7; DNA: TGTGCCAGCAGCTTGGGGCAGGGAGGGTACGAGCAGTACTTC; CDR3: CASSLGQGGYEQYF
V: TRBV19; D: TRBD1; J: TRBJ1-1; DNA: TGTGCCAGTAGCACCCCGGACAGGGTTAGCTCGAGGGGATTGAACACTGAAGCTTTCTTT; CDR3: CASSTPDRVSSRGLNTEAFF
V: TRBV5-4; D: TRBD1; J: TRBJ1-2; DNA: TGTGCCAGCAGCTTGGCCGGGACAGGGGGCAATGGCTACACCTTC; CDR3: CASSLAGTGGNGYTF
V: TRBV21-1; D: .; J: TRBJ2-3; DNA: TGTGCCAGCAGCAAAGAGGCGGGGCCACAGGGGGCGCGGGATACGCAGTATTTT; CDR3: CASSKEAGPQGARDTQYF
V: TRBV28; D: .; J: TRBJ1-3; DNA: TGTGCCAGCAGTTTACGAGCTATGGGAAACACCATATATTTT; CDR3: CASSLRAMGNTIYF
V: TRBV19; D: .; J: TRBJ2-1; DNA: TGTGCCAGTAGTATAACACAAAGCTCCTACAATGAGCAGTTCTTC; CDR3: CASSITQSSYNEQFF
V: TRBV5-6; D: .; J: TRBJ1-1; DNA: TGTGCCAGCAGCTTGGTAGGGGGGGACACTGAAGCTTTCTTT; CDR3: CASSLVGGDTEAFF
V: TRBV7-6; D: TRBD1; J: TRBJ2-7; DNA: TGTGCCAGCAGCCGGAACAGGGGATACGAGCAGTACTTC; CDR3: CASSRNRGYEQYF
V: TRBV19; D: .; J: TRBJ1-4; DNA: TGTGCCAGTAGTATTGGGCAGTCTGCAACTAATGAAAAACTGTTTTTT; CDR3: CASSIGQSATNEKLFF
V: TRBV5-1; D: TRBD1; J: TRBJ2-2; DNA: TGCGCCAGCAGCAAACCGGGACAGCGGAACACCGGGGAGCTGTTTTTT; CDR3: CASSKPGQRNTGELFF
V: TRBV7-2; D: .; J: TRBJ2-3; DNA: TGTGCCAGCGGCCTGGGTCTAGCCGGGGATACGCAGTATTTT; CDR3: CASGLGLAGDTQYF
V: TRBV5-1; D: .; J: TRBJ1-1; DNA: TGCGCCAGCAGCTTGCAGGCCACAATGAACACTGAAGCTTTCTTT; CDR3: CASSLQATMNTEAFF
V: TRBV10-3; D: TRBD1; J: TRBJ2-7; DNA: TGTGCCATCAGTGAGCCCAGGGACAGGGTTGTGTCCTACGAGCAGTACTTC; CDR3: CAISEPRDRVVSYEQYF
V: TRBV19; D: TRBD1; J: TRBJ2-6; DNA: TGTGCCAGTAGTTCAAACACAGGGGGCGCTGGGGCCAACGTCCTGACTTTC; CDR3: CASSSNTGGAGANVLTF
V: TRBV29-1; D: .; J: TRBJ1-2; DNA: TGCAGCGTTGAACTTCGGTCGAGGGGGGGTGGCTACACCTTC; CDR3: CSVELRSRGGGYTF